The clone carrying this TCR beta chain was counted only a few times. What it recognizes is unknown. Template switching added a universal primer site; cDNA carried unique molecular identifiers. TCRdb re-analysed the 5' RACE reads in MiXCR, keeping a single row per CDR3 protein. The table lists about 300,000 distinct CDR3 sequences, approximately 13% of them singletons. These data are taken from a study of identical twins. The CDR3 totals 14 residues. V lost 10 bases, J lost 3 bases, and 15 bases lay in between. Germline CDR1 KGHDR, CDR2 SFDVKD. Whole-study findings and limits: Cord blood beta clonotypes that were abundant carried fewer insertions, and memory repertoires showed no such trend.

These data also featured in a second study, about yellow fever vaccine responses in identical twins.

This clonotype was sampled from a woman under 30 in good health. Sequenced input: CD8+ T cells sorted from blood. This chain links TRBV24-1 with TRBJ2-4; D not resolved. Written as DNA, the CDR3 is TGTGCCACACAAACGAGCCAGGACAAAAACATTCAGTACTTC. It is translated as CATQTSQDKNIQYF.